One sample yielded the 14 T cell receptor beta chains listed below, sequenced in a study of human T cells and chemical hapten exposure. TCRdb recomputed calls from the RACE reads with MiXCR, one row per CDR3 protein. The table shows 100,000 to 120,000 distinct CDR3 sequences, with 34% occurring only once. As to time point: patch test 3, about 24 weeks after DPC sensitization. Treatment reported: therapeutic diphenylcyclopropenone sensitization with weekly scalp DPC. The source material was whole blood, sampled in connection with sensitization to the hapten diphenylcyclopropenone (DPC). Receptor source: a man aged 35 to 55 with alopecia areata. Some clones in this sample may be carry-over from other donors' samples.

This clonotype showed up just a few times. J is TRBJ1-5 and V is TRBV6-4; D is undetermined. Trimming took off 4 bases at V and 4 bases at J, with 8 bases between the two ends. The V gene's germline CDR1 is MRHNA and CDR2 SNTAGT. The CDR3 runs to 13 residues. Here the CDR3 reads CASSVSGNQPQHF. The CDR3 DNA reads as TGTGCCAGCAGTGTCTCGGGGAATCAGCCCCAGCATTTT.

The chain employs TRBV7-9 and TRBJ2-7; D is perhaps TRBD2 (5 bases). V dropped 3 bases and J dropped 7 bases, with 10 bases sitting between them. CDR3 length: 12 amino acids. CDR1 SEHNR and CDR2 FQNEAQ come from the germline V gene (reference sequence). The CDR3 sequence is CASSFFPGEQYF. As DNA, the CDR3 is TGTGCCAGCAGCTTCTTCCCGGGGGAGCAGTACTTC.

The V and J genes are TRBV20-1 and TRBJ2-3; maybe TRBD2 (5 bases). This CDR3 region has 15 residues. The V and J ends lost 5 bases and 1 base respectively, with 16 bases between them. Per germline, CDR1 DFQATT and CDR2 SNEGSKA (reference sequence). The CDR3: CSASQPSGGTDTQYF. The CDR3 coding sequence is TGCAGTGCTTCCCAACCGTCCGGGGGCACAGATACGCAGTATTTT.

V is TRBV10-3 and J is TRBJ2-3; 7 nucleotides match TRBD2. V trimming: 11 bases; J trimming: 0 bases; junction bases outside the gene matches: 5. Per the germline V gene, CDR1 is ENHRY and CDR2 is SYGVKD. The CDR3 runs to 13 residues. The CDR3 spells CAYAGVSTDTQYF. As DNA, the CDR3 is TGTGCCTACGCGGGAGTGAGCACAGATACGCAGTATTTT.

This clonotype showed up just a few times. V and J are TRBV5-1 and TRBJ2-1; D is unclear. Trimming cost V 4 bases and J 6 bases, with 17 bases left between them. CDR3 length equals 15 residues. Germline V gene sequence: CDR1 SGHRS, CDR2 YFSETQ. The CDR3 reads CASSLARLALNEQFF. The CDR3 DNA reads TGCGCCAGCAGCCTGGCCCGGTTAGCTCTCAATGAGCAGTTCTTC.

This clonotype occurred a few times. The chain joins TRBV6-2 or TRBV6-3 to TRBJ1-4; D is unresolved. The V gene's germline CDR1 is MNHEY and CDR2 SVGEGT. Trimming removed 0 bases at V and 3 bases at J, with 8 bases between. This CDR3 contains 15 residues. Here the CDR3 reads CASSYSEDPNEKLFF. CDR3 bases: TGTGCCAGCAGTTACTCAGAGGACCCTAATGAAAAACTGTTTTTT.

This chain links TRBV14 with TRBJ1-2; D remains ambiguous. The CDR3 loop spans 11 amino acids. The germline V and J ends were trimmed by 4 bases and 8 bases, with 8 bases remaining between them. From germline, CDR1 is SGHDN and CDR2 FVKESK. The CDR3 is CASSPPRGYTF. CDR3 DNA: TGTGCCAGCAGCCCCCCTAGGGGCTACACCTTC.

This sequence joins TRBV18 and TRBJ1-4; TRBD1 matches 7 bases. Germline CDR1 KGHSH, CDR2 LQKENI. The junction had 2 bases not matched to a gene; V was cut back by 3 bases and J by 4 bases. This CDR3 comprises 14 residues. The DNA for the CDR3 is TGTGCCAGCTCACCGGACAGGAGTAATGAAAAACTGTTTTTT. It codes for CASSPDRSNEKLFF.

V gene TRBV4-3 combines with J gene TRBJ2-1, with TRBD2 identical over 9 bases. There are 17 residues in the CDR3. Germline V gives CDR1 LGHNA, CDR2 YSLEER. Trimming cost V 1 base and J 9 bases; bases outside gene matches: 13. For the CDR3, the DNA is TGCGCCAGCAGCCAAGCCGAGGGAGTAGCGGGAGCCGGTGAGCAGTTCTTC. Amino acids: CASSQAEGVAGAGEQFF.

This clonotype showed up just once. J is TRBJ1-2 and V is TRBV5-4, with D possibly being TRBD1 (5 bases). The V gene's germline CDR1 is SGHNT and CDR2 YYREEE (reference sequence). The CDR3 runs 13 residues. V was clipped by 0 bases and J by 4 bases, with 7 bases between them. Here the CDR3 reads CASSLVGTYGYTF. The CDR3 nucleotides are TGTGCCAGCAGCTTGGTGGGGACCTATGGCTACACCTTC.

This clonotype was detected only a few times. DNA for the CDR3: TGTGCCATCCCCCGGGCGGGAGAGAACACCTACGAGCAGTACGTC. Translating it yields CAIPRAGENTYEQYV. The chain links TRBV6-5 to TRBJ2-7; 7 bases are shared with TRBD2. The V gene's germline CDR1 is MNHEY and CDR2 SVGAGI. The V segment lost 10 bases and the J segment 2 bases; nucleotides outside the gene matches: 14. CDR3 length: 15 residues.

V usage is TRBV15 and J usage is TRBJ2-3; D might be TRBD2 (5 bases). CDR3 size: 14 residues. Trimming took off 5 bases at V and 2 bases at J, with 11 bases between the two ends. CDR1 LNHNV and CDR2 YYDKDF come from the germline V gene (reference sequence). CDR3 sequence reads: CATSRGFTTDTQYF. The CDR3 DNA reads as TGTGCCACCAGCCGCGGGTTTACCACAGATACGCAGTATTTT.

V gene TRBV4-3 combines with J gene TRBJ2-1; 12 positions agree with TRBD1. Trimming took 0 bases from V and 8 from J; bases not matched to a gene: 26. The germline CDR1 and CDR2 sequences are LGHNA and YSLEER. This CDR3 spans 23 amino acids. CDR3 DNA sequence: TGCGCCAGCAGCCAAGAATTCTTTGGGGACAGGGGGCTTAGGGAGAGGTTCGTCGATGAGCAGTTCTTC. Translated: CASSQEFFGDRGLRERFVDEQFF.

This clonotype has only one observation. The rearrangement links TRBV10-3 to TRBJ2-3; 11 bases agree with TRBD2. CDR1 is ENHRY, CDR2 SYGVKD, per germline. The V gene end was trimmed by 0 bases and the J gene end by 5 bases; junction bases not matched to a gene: 4. There are 16 residues in the CDR3. CDR3 sequence: CAISESLAGGEDTQYF. Here the CDR3 DNA reads TGTGCCATCAGTGAGTCGCTAGCGGGGGGTGAAGATACGCAGTATTTT.